This paragraph covers one T cell receptor (beta chain) sequence. Germline CDR1 reads MDHEN; CDR2 reads SYDVKM. The length of the CDR3 is 19 residues. Trimming took 4 bases from V and 0 from J, leaving 19 bases between them. In TCRdb, the 5' RACE reads were re-called with MiXCR into one record per CDR3 protein. The data contain tens of thousands of distinct CDR3 sequences, around 16% of them seen just once; the ten biggest clones take up around 4.5%. This entry comes from a study of T cells of healthy individuals. V is TRBV28 and J is TRBJ2-6; D is tentatively TRBD1 or TRBD2 (5 bases each). The receptor was isolated from a human donor in good health. The CDR3 DNA reads as TGTGCCAGCAGTTCCAAGGCTTTTAGGGACCTCTCTGGGGCCAACGTCCTGACTTTC. It encodes CASSSKAFRDLSGANVLTF.